The present T cell receptor (beta chain) was sequenced within a study of blood T cell repertoires in COVID-19. Method: immunoSEQ multiplex PCR; TCRdb's copy keeps in-frame clones and lacks some. The top ten hold roughly 2.8% of the sample, which has about 260,000 clones, around 90% seen once. This CDR3 has 17 residues. With 4 bases removed from V and 5 bases from J, the gap between germline ends came to 22 bases. Germline CDR1 is SGHKS and CDR2 is YYEKEE (reference sequence). The sequenced material came from PBMCs or T cells enriched from blood (not recorded which). The genes are TRBV5-5 and TRBJ2-1; possibly TRBD1 for D (5 bases). This receptor was identified in a man aged 40-55 years who had been exposed to COVID-19. The CDR3 DNA reads as TGTGCCAGCAGCCAATACAGCCCGACAGCCTTACACAATGAGCAGTTCTTC. This translates into CASSQYSPTALHNEQFF. The variable domain in full, completed from reference TRBV5-5 and TRBJ2-1, reads DAGVTQSPTHLIKTRGQQVTLRCSPISGHKSVSWYQQVLGQGPQFIFQYYEKEERGRGNFPDRFSARQFPNYSSELNVNALLLGDSALYLCASSQYSPTALHNEQFFGPGTRLTVL.